The 19 T cell receptor beta chains in this list originate from one sample, sequenced in a study of T cell responses to AZD1222 COVID-19 vaccine listed by TCRdb under 2021. Libraries were prepared through the immunoSEQ multiplex PCR assay. TCRdb stores this immuneACCESS table with in-frame sequences only. Part of the clones is absent; in the studies checked, under half of the shortfall reflects unresolved V genes, and no reason is known for the rest. This sample has about 48,000 clones in its table, and about nine tenths of those were observed once. The top ten clones comprise approximately 5% of the sample. The time point label, as the study defines it: about 28 days (+/-7) after the second vaccine dose. The sample was peripheral blood, taken 28 days after the second AZD1222 dose. These receptors came from an adult who received the AZD1222 COVID-19 vaccine.

This clone has only a few counts. The V call is TRBV27, the J call TRBJ1-1; weak D call: TRBD1 (6 bases). Deletions cut 3 bases from V and 12 bases from J, with 11 bases between. In germline, CDR1 is MNHEY, CDR2 SMNVEV (reference sequence). The CDR3 has 11 residues. This CDR3 is CASSFIGGTFF. CDR3 nucleotides: TGTGCCAGCAGTTTCATAGGGGGAACTTTCTTT.

V is TRBV18 and J is TRBJ2-5; TRBD2 is a possible D gene (5 bases). The V gene lost 3 bases and the J gene lost 2 bases, with 13 bases spanning the gap. The CDR3 totals 15 residues. In germline, CDR1 is KGHSH, CDR2 LQKENI. CDR3: CASSPRNSGQETQYF. The CDR3 bases are TGTGCCAGCTCACCCCGAAATTCGGGGCAAGAGACCCAGTACTTC.

The genes are TRBV19 and TRBJ2-2, with 8 nucleotides matching TRBD2. The CDR3 length is 16 residues. The ends lost 5 bases at V and 0 bases at J; junction bases unmatched: 5. The V gene's germline CDR1 is LNHDA and CDR2 SQIVND (reference sequence). In DNA, the CDR3 is TGTGCCAGTAGTTTTGGACTAGCAGCGAACACCGGGGAGCTGTTTTTT. This codes for CASSFGLAANTGELFF.

CDR3 protein: CASSQSGQQTRKLYGYTF. The DNA for the CDR3 is TGCGCCAGCAGTCAATCCGGTCAGCAGACTCGCAAATTATATGGCTACACCTTC. V and J are TRBV23-1 and TRBJ1-2; D remains ambiguous. TRBV23-1 is an open reading frame, and its role is uncertain. V lost 0 bases and J 5 bases, leaving 22 bases between the germline ends. The CDR3 runs 18 residues.

The chain has TRBV7-2 and TRBJ1-2; the match to TRBD1 covers 9 bases. Losses at the gene ends were 5 bases for V and 2 bases for J; bases not matched to a gene: 6. Per the germline V gene, CDR1 is SGHTA and CDR2 is FQGNSA. The CDR3 loop spans 15 amino acids. CDR3 sequence: CASSIMTGGNYGYTF. The CDR3, as DNA: TGTGCCAGCAGCATAATGACAGGGGGAAACTATGGCTACACCTTC.

V and J are TRBV7-3 and TRBJ2-1; D may correspond to TRBD1 or TRBD2 (5 bases each). Trimming pared 0 bases from V and 5 bases from J, leaving 14 bases between. The CDR3 has 16 residues. CDR1 and CDR2 from the germline V gene are SGHTA and FQGTGA. The CDR3 reads CASSLTSAGRHNEQFF. The CDR3 DNA follows: TGTGCCAGCAGCTTAACCTCGGCAGGGAGACACAATGAGCAGTTCTTC.

This clone was seen just once. This chain joins TRBV6-2 or TRBV6-3 and TRBJ2-4, with D unresolved. The germline gives CDR1 MNHEY, CDR2 SVGEGT. Trimming removed 3 bases at V and 9 bases at J, with 6 bases between. The CDR3 runs 11 residues. The CDR3 loop reads CASSYKVIQYF. DNA of the CDR3: TGTGCCAGCAGTTATAAGGTCATTCAGTACTTC.

This clone was seen a few times. V gene TRBV19 combines with J gene TRBJ2-2; a weak D match, TRBD1 (5 bases). The CDR3 spans 14 residues. Trimming took 4 bases from V and 1 from J, leaving 7 bases between them. In germline, CDR1 is LNHDA, CDR2 SQIVND (reference sequence). The CDR3 DNA reads as TGTGCCAGTAGTACCACAGGGAACACCGGGGAGCTGTTTTTT. Protein product: CASSTTGNTGELFF.

The chain employs TRBV5-1 and TRBJ2-3, with D possibly matching TRBD1 (5 bases). The V gene's germline CDR1 is SGHRS and CDR2 YFSETQ. The V and J ends lost 4 bases and 0 bases respectively, with 12 bases between them. The CDR3 has 15 amino acids. CDR3 sequence: CASSDSGSSTDTQYF. The DNA of the CDR3 is TGCGCCAGCAGCGACAGTGGCTCTAGCACAGATACGCAGTATTTT.

The V and J genes are TRBV5-1 and TRBJ1-5; tentatively, D is TRBD1 (6 bases). V dropped 2 bases and J dropped 4 bases, with 10 bases sitting between them. The CDR3 contains 14 residues. Germline values: CDR1 SGHRS, CDR2 YFSETQ. CDR3 amino acids: CASSFTGMNQPQHF. In nucleotides, the CDR3 is TGCGCCAGCAGCTTTACAGGGATGAATCAGCCCCAGCATTTT.

V is TRBV18 and J is TRBJ2-1, with a possible D match to TRBD1 (6 bases). The CDR3 runs to 14 residues. Germline lookup yields CDR1 KGHSH and CDR2 LQKENI. The germline V and J ends were trimmed by 1 base and 6 bases, with 10 bases remaining between them. CDR3 sequence: CASSPQQGRNEQFF. The DNA for the CDR3 is TGTGCCAGCTCACCACAACAGGGACGCAATGAGCAGTTCTTC.

The chain joins TRBV13 to TRBJ2-1; D ambiguous. Germline values: CDR1 PRHDT, CDR2 FYEKMQ (reference sequence). The CDR3 consists of 14 residues. Trimming shortened V by 5 bases and J by 4 bases, and 12 bases separated the two germline ends. The CDR3 coding sequence is TGTGCCAGCAGCCCCAGAGGACCATACAATGAGCAGTTCTTC. This codes for CASSPRGPYNEQFF.

The chain recombines TRBV7-9 with TRBJ2-7; D gene ambiguous. The V gene's germline CDR1 is SEHNR and CDR2 FQNEAQ (reference sequence). This CDR3 spans 13 amino acids. V lost 5 bases, J lost 2 bases, and 10 bases lay in between. As DNA, the CDR3 is TGTGCCAGCAGCACCCCCGCTGCCTACGAGCAGTACTTC. This gives the protein CASSTPAAYEQYF.

This chain links TRBV6-2 or TRBV6-3 with TRBJ2-5; TRBD2 matches 12 bases. V was pared by 5 bases and J by 4 bases, with 11 bases of the junction left unmatched. CDR1 is MNHEY and CDR2 is SVGEGT in the germline V gene. This CDR3 has 17 amino acids. This CDR3 is CASSPHRLAGVPETQYF. The CDR3 DNA reads TGTGCCAGCAGTCCCCATCGACTAGCGGGAGTCCCAGAGACCCAGTACTTC.

The chain couples TRBV3-1 (or the pseudogene TRBV3-2) to TRBJ2-5; 10 bases map to TRBD1. CDR3 length: 14 residues. The trim removed 4 bases at V and 5 bases at J, leaving 4 bases unmatched. The germline V gene encodes CDR1 LGHDT and CDR2 YNNKEL (reference sequence). The CDR3 DNA reads as TGTGCCAGCAGCCGGACAGGGGGTTTTGAGACCCAGTACTTC. Amino acid sequence: CASSRTGGFETQYF.

The rearrangement links TRBV28 to TRBJ1-6; no firm D call. Germline CDR1 and CDR2: MDHEN and SYDVKM. The CDR3 contains 18 residues. V dropped 4 bases and J dropped 10 bases, with 26 bases sitting between them. The CDR3 sequence is CASSSPGGERLRESPLHF. In DNA, the CDR3 is TGTGCCAGCAGTTCTCCCGGTGGGGAAAGATTGAGGGAGTCACCCCTCCACTTT. The variable domain in full, completed from reference TRBV28 and TRBJ1-6, reads DVKVTQSSRYLVKRTGEKVFLECVQDMDHENMFWYRQDPGLGLRLIYFSYDVKMKEKGDIPEGYSVSREKKERFSLILESASTNQTSMYLCASSSPGGERLRESPLHFGNGTRLTVT.

The J gene is TRBJ1-6, the V gene TRBV6-6, with D tentatively TRBD1 (5 bases). CDR3 length: 12 amino acids. Germline CDR1 MNHNY, CDR2 SVGAGI (reference sequence). Trimming took 6 bases from V and 10 from J, leaving 10 bases between them. CDR3 protein: CASRRGESPLHF. The CDR3 region has the DNA TGTGCCAGCAGGAGGGGAGAATCACCCCTCCACTTT.

The V gene is TRBV5-3, the J gene TRBJ1-3; D is unclear. TRBV5-3 is recorded as an ORF, its role being uncertain. V lost 4 bases and J 8 bases, leaving 10 bases between the germline ends. This CDR3 is built from 12 residues. The chain's CDR3 is CARSPPQDTIYF. CDR3 DNA: TGTGCCAGAAGCCCCCCTCAGGACACCATATATTTT.

The chain links TRBV19 to TRBJ2-1; D may be TRBD2 (7 bases). From germline, CDR1 is LNHDA and CDR2 SQIVND (reference sequence). The CDR3 consists of 12 residues. V was shortened by 7 bases and J by 8 bases, with 12 bases between the two germline ends. CDR3 in amino acids: CASKGGGYEQFF. In nucleotides, the CDR3 is TGTGCCAGTAAGGGGGGGGGATATGAGCAGTTCTTC. Drawing the rest from reference TRBV19 and TRBJ2-1, the complete variable domain is DGGITQSPKYLFRKEGQNVTLSCEQNLNHDAMYWYRQDPGQGLRLIYYSQIVNDFQKGDIAEGYSVSREKKESFPLTVTSAQKNPTAFYLCASKGGGYEQFFGPGTRLTVL.